This T cell receptor beta chain was observed in a study of T cells in Graves' hyperthyroidism and ophthalmopathy. Study-wide findings and caveats: Progression to ophthalmopathy was predicted a median of 6.5 months early. Researchers found most expanded thyroid clonotypes above 0.001 in blood as well.

This clonotype showed up many times. Its target is unknown. Amplification yielded TCR beta CDR3 regions, with RNA transcripts as the source. HTBI primers were used for first-round RT-PCR of the TCR CDR3. TCRdb fed the multiplex PCR reads into MiXCR, producing one record per CDR3 protein. The sample yields about 360,000 distinct CDR3 sequences, roughly 14% seen once. Patients aged 18 to 65 with hyperthyroidism were newly diagnosed, with duration under 2 months. The study excluded patients with uncontrolled infection, other autoimmune disease, pregnancy or lactation. Unmatched junction bases numbered 6, after V lost 2 bases and J lost 12 bases. This CDR3 comprises 11 residues. Germline V gives CDR1 GTSNPN, CDR2 SVGIG (reference sequence).

The sequenced material came from blood. The receptor was derived from a man aged 25 to 40 with Graves' hyperthyroidism that later progressed to Graves' ophthalmopathy. This chain connects TRBV30 to TRBJ1-1, with TRBD1 matching over 7 bases. The CDR3 region has the DNA TGTGCCTGGAGTTCCGGGACAGTTCCTTTCTTT. This encodes CAWSSGTVPFF.